One and the same sample provided the 12 T cell receptor beta chains below, sequenced in a study of blood T cell repertoires in COVID-19. Clones were sequenced by immunoSEQ multiplex PCR, and TCRdb holds only the in-frame ones, with some missing. This table has about 60,000 clones, roughly nine tenths appearing once. The specimen sequenced was peripheral blood. The receptor set was obtained from a human donor in a cohort sampled during active COVID-19.

This sequence joins TRBV7-2 and TRBJ2-1; TRBD2 might be the D (6 bases). This CDR3 has 15 residues. Germline CDR1 and CDR2: SGHTA and FQGNSA. Between the trimmed V and J ends, which lost 5 bases and 2 bases, there was a span of 13 bases. The CDR3 DNA reads as TGTGCCAGCAGCCCGCCGGAGGGCGCCTACAATGAGCAGTTCTTC. Translation gives CASSPPEGAYNEQFF.

The V call is TRBV6-5, the J call TRBJ2-3; a possible D gene is TRBD1 (6 bases). The V end lost 2 bases, the J end lost 6 bases, and 15 bases lay between the germline ends. The germline CDR1 and CDR2 sequences are MNHEY and SVGAGI. The CDR3 is made up of 15 amino acids. CDR3 nucleotide sequence: TGTGCCAGCAGTTACGACCCCAGGGGTGGGGATACGCAGTATTTT. Amino acid sequence: CASSYDPRGGDTQYF.

This clone appeared a single time. The V gene is TRBV6-6, the J gene TRBJ1-3, with TRBD1 as a possible D gene (5 bases). V was pared by 10 bases and J by 5 bases, with 15 bases between. Per germline, CDR1 MNHNY and CDR2 SVGAGI (reference sequence). There are 13 residues in the CDR3. CDR3 DNA: TGTGCCATGGGCCCCGGGACTCGAAACACCATATATTTT. Amino acid sequence: CAMGPGTRNTIYF.

The chain carries TRBV5-8 and TRBJ2-5; possibly TRBD2 for D (6 bases). CDR1 is SGHTS, CDR2 YDEGEE, per germline. This CDR3 region has 16 residues. V lost 0 bases to trimming and J lost 0 bases, with 12 bases between them. This chain's CDR3 is CASSLGARDYQETQYF. The CDR3 region has the DNA TGTGCCAGCAGCTTGGGGGCCCGGGACTACCAAGAGACCCAGTACTTC.

This chain joins TRBV7-9 and TRBJ2-5, with 9 bases lining up with TRBD1. This CDR3 region has 14 residues. CDR1 is SEHNR and CDR2 is FQNEAQ in the germline V gene (reference sequence). V lost 5 bases and J lost 4; bases outside the gene matches: 5. CDR3 in DNA: TGTGCCAGCAGCGGGACAGGGCCAGGAGAGACCCAGTACTTC. Its protein is CASSGTGPGETQYF. Using reference TRBV7-9 and TRBJ2-5 for the parts outside the CDR3, the full variable domain is DTGVSQNPRHKITKRGQNVTFRCDPISEHNRLYWYRQTLGQGPEFLTYFQNEAQLEKSRLLSDRFSAERPKGSFSTLEIQRTEQGDSAMYLCASSGTGPGETQYFGPGTRLLVL.

V usage is TRBV7-3 and J usage is TRBJ2-7, with D perhaps matching TRBD2 (6 bases). Germline CDR1 SGHTA, CDR2 FQGTGA. The CDR3 length is 15 residues. Trimming took 1 base from V and 5 from J, leaving 15 bases between them. The CDR3 DNA reads as TGTGCCAGCAGCTTAAATGGTGCGGGATACGACGAGCAGTACTTC. The encoded protein is CASSLNGAGYDEQYF.

This clone was recorded only once. The genes are TRBV27 and TRBJ2-3; 9 bases agree with TRBD2. The CDR3 length is 16 residues. The V gene end was trimmed by 5 bases and the J gene end by 7 bases; junction bases not matched to a gene: 13. CDR1 is MNHEY and CDR2 is SMNVEV in the germline V gene (reference sequence). DNA for the CDR3: TGTGCCAGCAGTCCACGCCGAGCGGGGGGTGCCAATACGCAGTATTTT. This gives the protein CASSPRRAGGANTQYF.

This chain connects TRBV27 to TRBJ2-2; D ambiguous. The germline CDR1 and CDR2 sequences are MNHEY and SMNVEV (reference sequence). The CDR3 runs 17 residues. The V end lost 5 bases, the J end lost 0 bases, and 16 bases lay between the germline ends. The CDR3 nucleotides are TGTGCCAGCAGTCGCCGACTCCTAAGTTCGAACACCGGGGAGCTGTTTTTT. As protein: CASSRRLLSSNTGELFF.

This chain joins TRBV28 and TRBJ2-2; D gene ambiguous. Germline assignment: CDR1 MDHEN and CDR2 SYDVKM. This CDR3 has 19 residues. Trimming stripped 4 bases from V and 6 bases from J, with 27 bases between. CDR3 residues: CASSSLPLCSERSAGELFF. Written as DNA, the CDR3 is TGTGCCAGCAGTTCCCTGCCTCTCTGCAGTGAAAGGAGCGCCGGGGAGCTGTTTTTT.

The chain uses TRBV2 and TRBJ2-1; D not certain. The germline CDR1 and CDR2 sequences are SNHLY and FYNNEI. CDR3 length: 11 residues. V gave up 5 bases and J gave up 6 bases, with 5 bases separating them. CDR3 bases: TGTGCCAGCAGTAAGCCCAATGAGCAGTTCTTC. Residues: CASSKPNEQFF. Full variable domain (remainder filled in from reference TRBV2 and TRBJ2-1): EPEVTQTPSHQVTQMGQEVILRCVPISNHLYFYWYRQILGQKVEFLVSFYNNEISEKSEIFDDQFSVERPDGSNFTLKIRSTKLEDSAMYFCASSKPNEQFFGPGTRLTVL.

The sample holds one count of this clone. The chain combines TRBV4-1 with TRBJ2-7, with D tentatively TRBD2 (6 bases). Germline loops: CDR1 MGHRA, CDR2 YSYEKL. V lost 4 bases and J lost 7, with 17 bases in between. This CDR3 comprises 14 residues. CDR3: CASSLTGPAGEQYF. The CDR3 region has the DNA TGCGCCAGCAGCCTTACCGGGCCCGCGGGGGAGCAGTACTTC.

V is TRBV30 and J is TRBJ2-3; TRBD1 aligns across 8 bases. This CDR3 has 14 residues. Unmatched junction bases numbered 5, after V lost 2 bases and J lost 4 bases. Germline-derived CDR1 and CDR2 are GTSNPN and SVGIG (reference sequence). The CDR3 DNA reads as TGTGCCTGGAGTTCAGGGGGCGATGCAGATACGCAGTATTTT. It encodes CAWSSGGDADTQYF.